A selection of T cell receptor beta chains follows, all from one sample in a study of shared clonotypes between healthy human individuals. Some clones are missing from TCRdb's copy, which holds only in-frame ones; the method was immunoSEQ multiplex PCR. The sample has some 2,000,000 clones, approximately 96% seen once. The sequencing sample was made of naive CD4+ T cells sorted from blood. The receptor source for this set is a man aged 18-30 years in good health. Both conserved end residues are trimmed from each CDR3. The D gene is left open where the match is weak.

J: TRBJ1-5; V: TRBV7-2; D: TRBD1; CDR3: ASSEDRGSQPQH
J: TRBJ2-3; V: TRBV28; D: TRBD2; CDR3: ASIPPGGGGTDTQY
J: TRBJ2-1; V: TRBV2; D: TRBD2; CDR3: ASSERTSGDNEQF
J: TRBJ1-4; V: TRBV30; D: NA; CDR3: AWRSQPREKLF
J: TRBJ1-1; V: TRBV11-2; D: NA; CDR3: ASSLTPLESGVNTEAF
J: TRBJ2-2; V: TRBV5-1; D: TRBD1; CDR3: ASSLVAQGTGGETGELF
J: TRBJ2-1; V: TRBV6-5; D: TRBD2; CDR3: ASRKSGRAANEQF
J: TRBJ2-2; V: TRBV6-4; D: NA; CDR3: ASRRVPDTGELF
J: TRBJ2-7; V: TRBV6-5; D: NA; CDR3: ASRQLRSYEQY
J: TRBJ2-7; V: TRBV6-4; D: TRBD1; CDR3: ASSQDRGREQY
J: TRBJ2-6; V: TRBV5-4; D: NA; CDR3: ASSLAANLAGANVLT
J: TRBJ2-2; V: TRBV5-8; D: TRBD1; CDR3: ASPLPTGHTGELF
J: TRBJ1-6; V: TRBV6-6; D: NA; CDR3: ASSRRDTYNSPLH
J: TRBJ1-2; V: TRBV9; D: NA; CDR3: ASNRRERANYGYT
J: TRBJ1-2; V: TRBV29-1; D: NA; CDR3: SVEKNGRTYGGYT
J: TRBJ1-3; V: TRBV25-1; D: NA; CDR3: ASEFQGTTGNTIY
J: TRBJ1-1; V: TRBV19; D: NA; CDR3: ASSSPGSQDTEAF
J: TRBJ2-3; V: TRBV6-5; D: NA; CDR3: ASSPGTDTQY
J: TRBJ1-1; V: TRBV5-4; D: TRBD1; CDR3: ASSPDRGLPEAF
J: TRBJ1-4; V: TRBV7-9; D: TRBD1; CDR3: ASSLSGQGGEKLF
J: TRBJ1-4; V: TRBV7-9; D: TRBD1; CDR3: ASSSVPGQGGFEKLF
J: TRBJ2-7; V: TRBV6-5; D: NA; CDR3: ASSYGANRYEQY
J: TRBJ2-1; V: TRBV5-6; D: TRBD2; CDR3: ASGLGGTNEQF
J: TRBJ1-1; V: TRBV18; D: NA; CDR3: ASSPKAGDTEAF
J: TRBJ2-1; V: TRBV27; D: NA; CDR3: ASSLSTSWGPYNEQF
J: TRBJ2-3; V: TRBV13; D: TRBD1; CDR3: ASSLGRGSTDTQY
J: NA; V: TRBV5-4; D: TRBD2; CDR3: ASSISGTSICEQY
J: TRBJ2-7; V: TRBV28; D: NA; CDR3: ASRYGSNPLEQY
J: TRBJ2-3; V: TRBV19; D: NA; CDR3: ASSIDLTGLVTDTQY
J: TRBJ1-2; V: TRBV19; D: TRBD1; CDR3: ASSISGQGYYGYT
J: TRBJ2-4; V: TRBV28; D: NA; CDR3: ASSSGPSGRNIQY
J: TRBJ1-1; V: TRBV4-2; D: NA; CDR3: ASSQELGLNTEAF
J: TRBJ2-7; V: TRBV28; D: NA; CDR3: ASRPRGEEQY
J: TRBJ2-2; V: TRBV4-1; D: NA; CDR3: ASSQVVGAANTGELF
J: TRBJ2-5; V: TRBV5-1; D: TRBD2; CDR3: ASSILATQETQY
J: TRBJ2-7; V: TRBV6-1; D: TRBD1; CDR3: ASRPGTGGNYEQY
J: TRBJ2-1; V: TRBV5-1; D: NA; CDR3: ASSPLETYNEQF
J: TRBJ2-3; V: TRBV28; D: TRBD2; CDR3: ASSPGLAGGMSHTQY
J: TRBJ1-5; V: TRBV5-6; D: NA; CDR3: ASSFGNSRPPQH
J: TRBJ2-7; V: TRBV18; D: NA; CDR3: ASSLQTGHFYEQY
J: TRBJ2-7; V: TRBV15; D: TRBD1; CDR3: ATSRERDRGYEQY
J: TRBJ1-1; V: TRBV6-1; D: NA; CDR3: ASSEQEEWGAMNTEAF
J: TRBJ2-5; V: TRBV6-1; D: TRBD1; CDR3: ASSQPGQGRETQY
J: TRBJ2-5; V: TRBV4-1; D: TRBD2; CDR3: ASSRTGAGGPEETQY
J: TRBJ2-4; V: TRBV30; D: NA; CDR3: AWSVQRTLKNIQY
J: TRBJ2-3; V: TRBV5-4; D: NA; CDR3: ASSLVAGDTQY
J: TRBJ1-4; V: TRBV20-1; D: NA; CDR3: SARLNEKLF
J: TRBJ2-7; V: TRBV6-6; D: NA; CDR3: ASRGRGIYEQY
J: TRBJ2-5; V: TRBV5-4; D: TRBD1; CDR3: ASSLGQGSLMETQY
J: TRBJ2-5; V: TRBV18; D: NA; CDR3: ASSPPARGTQY
J: TRBJ2-5; V: TRBV7-2; D: TRBD2; CDR3: ASSTLTSGQETQY
J: TRBJ2-1; V: TRBV6-5; D: TRBD1; CDR3: ASSHRGHEQF
J: TRBJ1-5; V: TRBV29-1; D: NA; CDR3: SVEVRIYQPQH